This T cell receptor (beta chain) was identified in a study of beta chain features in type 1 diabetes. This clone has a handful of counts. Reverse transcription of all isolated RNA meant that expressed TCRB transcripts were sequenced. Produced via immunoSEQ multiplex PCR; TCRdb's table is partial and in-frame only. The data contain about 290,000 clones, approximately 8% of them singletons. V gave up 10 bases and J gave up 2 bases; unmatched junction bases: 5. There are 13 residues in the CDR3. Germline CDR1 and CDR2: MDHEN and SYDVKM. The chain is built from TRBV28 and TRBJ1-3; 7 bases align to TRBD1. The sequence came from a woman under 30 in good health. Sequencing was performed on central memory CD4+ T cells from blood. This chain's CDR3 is CATGGVPGNTIYF. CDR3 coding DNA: TGTGCCACAGGGGGTGTGCCTGGAAACACCATATATTTT.